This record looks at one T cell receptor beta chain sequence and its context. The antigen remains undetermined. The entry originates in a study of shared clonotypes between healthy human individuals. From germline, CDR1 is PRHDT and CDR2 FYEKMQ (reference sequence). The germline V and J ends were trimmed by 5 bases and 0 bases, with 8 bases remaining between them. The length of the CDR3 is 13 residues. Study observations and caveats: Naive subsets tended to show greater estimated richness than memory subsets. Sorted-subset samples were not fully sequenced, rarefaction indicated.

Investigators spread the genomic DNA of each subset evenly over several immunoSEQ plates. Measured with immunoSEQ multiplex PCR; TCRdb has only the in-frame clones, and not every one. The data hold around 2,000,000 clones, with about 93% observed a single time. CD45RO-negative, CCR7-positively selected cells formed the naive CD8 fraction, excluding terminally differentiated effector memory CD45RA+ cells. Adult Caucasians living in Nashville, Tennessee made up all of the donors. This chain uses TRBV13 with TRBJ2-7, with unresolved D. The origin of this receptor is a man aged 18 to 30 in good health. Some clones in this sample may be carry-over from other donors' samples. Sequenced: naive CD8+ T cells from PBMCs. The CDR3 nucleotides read TGTGCCAGCAGCCCAATCAGCTCCTACGAGCAGTACTTC. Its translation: CASSPISSYEQYF.